The sequence of this TCR beta chain was determined in a study of technical replicates of blood from four donors. The germline gives CDR1 SEHNR, CDR2 FQNEAQ (reference sequence). With 5 bases removed from V and 2 bases from J, the gap between germline ends came to 10 bases. The CDR3 is made up of 13 amino acids. The data were produced by immunoSEQ multiplex PCR, yet TCRdb's version contains in-frame clones alone and is incomplete. The sample lists tens of thousands of clones; about 95% were seen once. The sequence was obtained from a human donor in good health. Some clones in this sample may be carry-over from other donors' samples. This sequence joins TRBV7-9 and TRBJ2-7; D is possibly TRBD1 (6 bases). The sequenced sample consisted of PBMCs. CDR3 in DNA: TGTGCCAGCAGCAACCGGGACACCTACGAGCAGTACTTC. Translating it yields CASSNRDTYEQYF.